The rows below give T cell receptor beta chains drawn from one sample of a study of blood T cells in healthy people across ages. TCRdb called the 5' RACE reads again in MiXCR, with one record for every CDR3 protein. In the table there are 550,000 to 650,000 distinct CDR3 sequences, approximately 30% of which are singletons. Sequenced: blood. Receptors were obtained from a woman at least 80 years old in good health. Each CDR3 is given with its conserved first and last residue. A D gene is named only where the DNA matches it firmly. Where a row states a size, it is once, few, many or the class of an expanded clone; other rows omit it.

D gene: TRBD1; J gene: TRBJ1-4; clone size: many; V gene: TRBV6-2/TRBV6-3; CDR3 protein: CASSYRDRGVFEEKLFF; CDR3 DNA: TGTGCCAGCAGTTACCGGGACAGGGGAGTCTTCGAGGAAAAACTGTTTTTT
D gene: TRBD2; J gene: TRBJ2-5; clone size: many; V gene: TRBV15; CDR3 protein: CATSREWTSGGASETQYF; CDR3 DNA: TGTGCCACCAGCAGAGAATGGACTAGCGGGGGGGCCTCGGAGACCCAGTACTTC
D gene: -; J gene: TRBJ2-3; clone size: many; V gene: TRBV24-1; CDR3 protein: CATSEASTDTQYF; CDR3 DNA: TGTGCCACCAGTGAGGCCAGCACAGATACGCAGTATTTT
D gene: TRBD1; J gene: TRBJ2-5; clone size: once; V gene: TRBV11-3; CDR3 protein: CASSGTGYEETQYF; CDR3 DNA: TGTGCCAGCAGCGGGACAGGGTATGAAGAGACCCAGTACTTC
D gene: -; J gene: TRBJ2-5; clone size: -; V gene: TRBV7-2; CDR3 protein: CASSLVTLKGETQYF; CDR3 DNA: TGTGCCAGCAGCTTAGTGACTCTAAAGGGGGAGACCCAGTACTTC
D gene: -; J gene: TRBJ2-3; clone size: many; V gene: TRBV20-1; CDR3 protein: CSARDIGSSTDTQYF; CDR3 DNA: TGCAGTGCTAGAGATATCGGTTCTAGCACAGATACGCAGTATTTT
D gene: -; J gene: TRBJ2-6; clone size: many; V gene: TRBV5-1; CDR3 protein: CASLDGSGANVLTF; CDR3 DNA: TGCGCCAGCCTGGACGGCTCTGGGGCCAACGTCCTGACTTTC
D gene: -; J gene: TRBJ1-5; clone size: many; V gene: TRBV5-1; CDR3 protein: CASSPRGGGDQPQHF; CDR3 DNA: TGCGCCAGCAGCCCCCGGGGGGGTGGCGATCAGCCCCAGCATTTT
D gene: -; J gene: TRBJ1-2; clone size: -; V gene: TRBV27; CDR3 protein: CASSFSQGPIYGYTF; CDR3 DNA: TGTGCCAGCAGTTTCTCGCAGGGGCCTATCTATGGCTACACCTTC
D gene: TRBD2; J gene: TRBJ2-7; clone size: many; V gene: TRBV6-1; CDR3 protein: CASMASGDTYEQYF; CDR3 DNA: TGTGCCAGCATGGCTAGCGGGGATACCTACGAGCAGTACTTC
D gene: TRBD1; J gene: TRBJ2-7; clone size: many; V gene: TRBV6-6; CDR3 protein: CASTYWDREKQYF; CDR3 DNA: TGTGCCAGCACCTACTGGGACAGGGAGAAGCAGTACTTC
D gene: -; J gene: TRBJ1-1; clone size: -; V gene: TRBV6-1; CDR3 protein: CASSLPGGAFF; CDR3 DNA: TGTGCCAGCAGCCTACCAGGAGGAGCTTTCTTT
D gene: TRBD2; J gene: TRBJ2-1; clone size: few; V gene: TRBV6-1; CDR3 protein: CATLRLAGADNERFF; CDR3 DNA: TGTGCCACCTTGCGACTAGCGGGGGCCGACAATGAGCGGTTCTTC
D gene: -; J gene: TRBJ1-1; clone size: few; V gene: TRBV20-1; CDR3 protein: CSALPGDGTEAFF; CDR3 DNA: TGCAGTGCCCTACCCGGGGACGGCACTGAAGCTTTCTTT
D gene: -; J gene: TRBJ1-2; clone size: few; V gene: TRBV5-1; CDR3 protein: CASSLGRFNYGYTF; CDR3 DNA: TGCGCCAGCAGCTTAGGGAGATTTAACTATGGCTACACCTTC
D gene: TRBD2; J gene: TRBJ2-1; clone size: many; V gene: TRBV6-1; CDR3 protein: CASRVRRDYKQFF; CDR3 DNA: TGTGCCAGCAGGGTTAGAAGGGACTACAAGCAGTTCTTC
D gene: -; J gene: TRBJ2-5; clone size: -; V gene: TRBV15; CDR3 protein: CATSRDAGYGTQYF; CDR3 DNA: TGTGCCACCAGCAGAGATGCAGGGTACGGGACCCAGTACTTC
D gene: TRBD2; J gene: TRBJ2-5; clone size: many; V gene: TRBV6-6; CDR3 protein: CASIGLAGGQETQYF; CDR3 DNA: TGTGCCAGCATCGGACTAGCGGGGGGACAAGAGACCCAGTACTTC
D gene: -; J gene: TRBJ1-1; clone size: many; V gene: TRBV7-2; CDR3 protein: CASSLGTGLEAFF; CDR3 DNA: TGTGCCAGCAGCTTAGGAACGGGCCTTGAAGCTTTCTTT
D gene: -; J gene: TRBJ2-6; clone size: few; V gene: TRBV3-1; CDR3 protein: CASSQDRRRAGANVLTF; CDR3 DNA: TGTGCCAGCAGCCAAGATCGTCGGCGGGCTGGGGCCAACGTCCTGACTTTC
D gene: -; J gene: TRBJ1-1; clone size: few; V gene: TRBV11-2; CDR3 protein: CASRGAGRMTEAFF; CDR3 DNA: TGTGCCAGCCGAGGGGCAGGGAGGATGACTGAAGCTTTCTTT
D gene: -; J gene: TRBJ2-7; clone size: -; V gene: TRBV20-1; CDR3 protein: CSARDPGRGAQYEQYF; CDR3 DNA: TGCAGTGCTAGAGATCCGGGACGGGGGGCGCAGTACGAGCAGTACTTC
D gene: TRBD2; J gene: TRBJ2-3; clone size: once; V gene: TRBV4-2; CDR3 protein: CASSQDFGLADTDTQYF; CDR3 DNA: TGTGCCAGCAGCCAAGATTTCGGGCTAGCGGACACAGATACGCAGTATTTT
D gene: -; J gene: TRBJ2-6; clone size: few; V gene: TRBV30; CDR3 protein: CAWASSGANVRTF; CDR3 DNA: TGTGCCTGGGCATCTTCTGGGGCCAACGTCCGGACTTTC
D gene: -; J gene: TRBJ2-7; clone size: many; V gene: TRBV2; CDR3 protein: CASMGQGNPYEQYF; CDR3 DNA: TGTGCCAGCATGGGACAAGGGAATCCCTACGAGCAGTACTTC
D gene: -; J gene: TRBJ1-1; clone size: -; V gene: TRBV20-1; CDR3 protein: CSAPVVGGSTNTEAFF; CDR3 DNA: TGCAGTGCCCCCGTTGTTGGGGGATCCACGAACACTGAAGCTTTCTTT
D gene: -; J gene: TRBJ2-3; clone size: -; V gene: TRBV12-3/TRBV12-4; CDR3 protein: CASSLQGTRTDTQYF; CDR3 DNA: TGTGCCAGCAGTTTACAGGGGACGAGAACAGATACGCAGTATTTT
D gene: -; J gene: TRBJ2-1; clone size: many; V gene: TRBV20-1; CDR3 protein: CSASGVSSYNEQFF; CDR3 DNA: TGCAGTGCTAGTGGTGTGAGCTCCTACAATGAGCAGTTCTTC
D gene: -; J gene: TRBJ2-1; clone size: -; V gene: TRBV29-1; CDR3 protein: CSAVIADEQFF; CDR3 DNA: TGCAGCGCCGTTATAGCAGATGAGCAGTTCTTC
D gene: TRBD1; J gene: TRBJ1-5; clone size: few; V gene: TRBV20-1; CDR3 protein: CSAWDSVGNQPQHF; CDR3 DNA: TGCAGTGCTTGGGACAGCGTCGGCAATCAGCCCCAGCATTTT
D gene: -; J gene: TRBJ2-4; clone size: -; V gene: TRBV7-2; CDR3 protein: CASSLERTANIQYF; CDR3 DNA: TGTGCCAGCAGCTTAGAGCGGACAGCGAACATTCAGTACTTC
D gene: -; J gene: TRBJ1-2; clone size: -; V gene: TRBV2; CDR3 protein: CASTQGSGYGYTF; CDR3 DNA: TGCGCCAGCACTCAGGGGTCTGGCTATGGCTACACCTTC
D gene: -; J gene: TRBJ2-1; clone size: once; V gene: TRBV9; CDR3 protein: CASSGFGDEQFF; CDR3 DNA: TGTGCCAGCAGCGGCTTTGGCGATGAGCAGTTCTTC
D gene: -; J gene: TRBJ2-2; clone size: few; V gene: TRBV6-5; CDR3 protein: CASSFSTANTGELFF; CDR3 DNA: TGTGCCAGCAGTTTCTCCACCGCGAACACCGGGGAGCTGTTTTTT
D gene: -; J gene: TRBJ1-2; clone size: many; V gene: TRBV30; CDR3 protein: CAWSVSIASYGYTF; CDR3 DNA: TGTGCCTGGAGTGTGTCCATCGCTAGCTATGGCTACACCTTC
D gene: -; J gene: TRBJ1-6; clone size: once; V gene: TRBV12-3/TRBV12-4; CDR3 protein: CASSLAGVGPLHF; CDR3 DNA: TGTGCCAGCAGTTTAGCAGGGGTGGGACCCCTCCACTTT
D gene: -; J gene: TRBJ1-6; clone size: many; V gene: TRBV20-1; CDR3 protein: CSARDLRAEGNSPLHF; CDR3 DNA: TGCAGTGCTAGAGATCTAAGGGCCGAGGGTAATTCACCCCTCCACTTT
D gene: TRBD2; J gene: TRBJ2-1; clone size: few; V gene: TRBV30; CDR3 protein: CAWSVGSGDYNEQFF; CDR3 DNA: TGTGCCTGGAGTGTAGGTAGCGGGGACTACAATGAGCAGTTCTTC
D gene: -; J gene: TRBJ1-1; clone size: many; V gene: TRBV11-2; CDR3 protein: CASSTRGARNTEAFF; CDR3 DNA: TGTGCCAGCAGCACCAGAGGGGCCAGGAACACTGAAGCTTTCTTT
D gene: TRBD1; J gene: TRBJ2-3; clone size: many; V gene: TRBV2; CDR3 protein: CASSLPGDRGLDTQYF; CDR3 DNA: TGTGCCAGCAGTCTCCCGGGGGACAGGGGGCTCGATACGCAGTATTTT
D gene: -; J gene: TRBJ1-2; clone size: -; V gene: TRBV6-1; CDR3 protein: CASSALPGQSNYGYTF; CDR3 DNA: TGTGCCAGCAGTGCTCTCCCAGGACAGTCCAACTATGGCTACACCTTC
D gene: TRBD1; J gene: TRBJ2-7; clone size: many; V gene: TRBV28; CDR3 protein: CASRVGTGDEQYF; CDR3 DNA: TGTGCCAGCAGGGTGGGGACAGGGGACGAGCAGTACTTC